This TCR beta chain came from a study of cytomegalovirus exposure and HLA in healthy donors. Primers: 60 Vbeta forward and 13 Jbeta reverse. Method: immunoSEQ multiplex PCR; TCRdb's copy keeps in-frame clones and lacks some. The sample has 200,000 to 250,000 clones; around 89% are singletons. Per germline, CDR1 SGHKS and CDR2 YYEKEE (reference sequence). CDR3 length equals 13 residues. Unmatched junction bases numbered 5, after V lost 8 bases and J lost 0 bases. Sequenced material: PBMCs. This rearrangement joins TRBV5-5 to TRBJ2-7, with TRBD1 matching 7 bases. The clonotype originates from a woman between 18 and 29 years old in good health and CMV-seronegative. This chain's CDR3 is CASSGTVSYEQYF. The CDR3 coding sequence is TGTGCCAGTTCCGGGACAGTCTCCTACGAGCAGTACTTC.